These T cell receptor beta chains were read from a single sample in a study of early stage breast cancer tumors. TCRdb's copy holds only in-frame clones and misses some; the assay was immunoSEQ multiplex PCR. In the table there are approximately 10,000 clones, about 78% of which are singletons. Material for sequencing was breast tumor tissue. These receptors originate from a person aged 35-55 years with breast cancer. CDR3s include the opening cysteine and the closing phenylalanine or tryptophan. A D gene is named only where the DNA matches it firmly. Some rows have no size entry. The others give once, few or many, or a class for an expanded clone.

V	J	size	D	CDR3	DNA
TRBV4-1	TRBJ1-4	.	.	CASSLEGGSNEKLFF	TGCGCCAGCAGCCTCGAGGGGGGTTCTAATGAAAAACTGTTTTTT
TRBV7-4	TRBJ2-7	.	TRBD1	CASSPGTGGGEQYF	TGTGCCAGCAGCCCCGGGACAGGGGGCGGCGAGCAGTACTTC
TRBV2	TRBJ2-3	.	.	CASRLNTDTQYF	TGTGCCAGCAGACTAAACACAGATACGCAGTATTTT
TRBV5-1	TRBJ2-3	.	TRBD2	CASRLAGGGTQYF	TGCGCCAGCAGACTAGCGGGAGGTGGCACGCAGTATTTT
TRBV2	TRBJ2-4	.	.	CASTVPAMINIQYF	TGTGCCAGCACCGTACCGGCTATGATCAACATTCAGTACTTC
TRBV30	TRBJ2-3	.	TRBD2	CAWRKTSGSTDTQYF	TGTGCCTGGAGGAAGACTAGCGGGAGCACAGATACGCAGTATTTT
TRBV5-8	TRBJ1-5	.	.	CASSSQYYSNQPQHF	TGTGCCAGCAGTTCACAGTATTATAGCAATCAGCCCCAGCATTTT
TRBV5-1	TRBJ2-1	.	TRBD1	CASSSETGHNEQFF	TGCGCCAGCAGCTCCGAGACAGGGCACAATGAGCAGTTCTTC
TRBV11-1	TRBJ1-3	.	.	CASTTTGSGNTIYF	TGTGCCAGCACCACGACGGGGTCTGGAAACACCATATATTTT
TRBV14	TRBJ2-5	.	TRBD2	CASSQRRTGGPRETQYF	TGTGCCAGCAGCCAGCGTCGAACGGGAGGGCCGAGGGAGACCCAGTACTTC
TRBV11-2	TRBJ2-1	.	TRBD2	CASSFGTSGYNEQFF	TGTGCCAGCAGCTTCGGGACTAGCGGCTACAATGAGCAGTTCTTC
TRBV5-1	TRBJ2-2	once	.	CASSLEGRELFF	TGCGCCAGCAGCTTGGAAGGGAGGGAGCTGTTTTTT
TRBV30	TRBJ2-1	.	TRBD1	CAWRGQGTSNEQFF	TGTGCCTGGAGGGGACAGGGCACGTCCAATGAGCAGTTCTTC
TRBV5-1	TRBJ1-1	few	.	CASSLGTGLYTEAFF	TGCGCCAGCAGCTTGGGAACTGGACTGTACACTGAAGCTTTCTTT
TRBV2	TRBJ1-1	medium-sized	.	CAIKGERATEAFF	TGTGCCATCAAGGGGGAAAGGGCTACTGAAGCTTTCTTT
TRBV4-1	TRBJ2-3	.	TRBD2	CASSLREGSTDTQYF	TGCGCCAGCAGCCTGCGGGAGGGCAGCACAGATACGCAGTATTTT
TRBV5-1	TRBJ2-3	.	.	CASSGTSTDTQYF	TGCGCCAGCAGTGGGACTAGCACAGATACGCAGTATTTT
TRBV30	TRBJ2-5	.	TRBD1	CAWSLGQGAFETQYF	TGTGCCTGGAGCTTGGGACAGGGGGCTTTCGAGACCCAGTACTTC
TRBV19	TRBJ2-1	few	.	CASSMVTSYNEQFF	TGTGCCAGTAGTATGGTTACCTCCTACAATGAGCAGTTCTTC
TRBV5-1	TRBJ2-5	.	TRBD2	CASSFTGTSGPVAQYF	TGCGCCAGCAGCTTTACCGGGACTAGCGGACCGGTGGCCCAGTACTTC
TRBV5-8	TRBJ2-5	.	.	CASNLQETQYF	TGTGCCAGCAACCTCCAAGAGACCCAGTACTTC
TRBV29-1	TRBJ2-7	.	TRBD2	CSVEDASGRPYEQYF	TGCAGCGTTGAAGATGCTAGCGGGAGACCCTACGAGCAGTACTTC